The T cell receptor (beta chain) under discussion was sequenced for a study of OX40 agonist ivuxolimab in advanced cancers. TCRdb keeps only in-frame clones here, not all; method: immunoSEQ multiplex PCR. This table has 79,000 or so clones, around 90% appearing once. This CDR3 has 16 amino acids. The rearrangement uses TRBV21-1 and TRBJ1-5; TRBD1 is the table's D call, not checked against the DNA. TRBV21-1 corresponds to a pseudogene. The clonotype originates from an adult with an advanced solid tumor such as melanoma, head and neck, liver or kidney cancer. The starting material was CD4+ or CD8+ T cells sorted from blood, obtained in a trial of the OX40 agonist ivuxolimab. The CDR3 region has the DNA TGTGCCAGCAGCAAGGAGCCGGACAGGACCCATCAGCCCCAGCATTTT. It translates to CASSKEPDRTHQPQHF.